These 9 T cell receptor beta chains were sequenced from one sample in a study of CD8 T cells in ankylosing spondylitis. TCRdb reprocessed the 5' RACE reads with MiXCR, giving one entry per CDR3 protein. The sample yields about 40,000 distinct CDR3 sequences, about 15% seen once. Sequencing input: blood. The receptors here all came from a male donor with ankylosing spondylitis or in good health (not recorded which).

There are a few counts of this clonotype. The chain recombines TRBV28 with TRBJ2-2; D is possibly TRBD1 (5 bases). CDR3 length equals 15 residues. V was clipped by 3 bases and J by 0 bases, with 8 bases between them. The germline gives CDR1 MDHEN, CDR2 SYDVKM. In DNA, the CDR3 is TGTGCCAGCAGTTTCGAACAGGCGAACACCGGGGAGCTGTTTTTT. Translation gives CASSFEQANTGELFF.

This clonotype was detected only a few times. The genes are TRBV5-1 and TRBJ2-2, with 7 positions matching TRBD1. This CDR3 spans 16 amino acids. Germline-derived CDR1 and CDR2 are SGHRS and YFSETQ. Trimming cost V 3 bases and J 4 bases; bases outside gene matches: 9. The DNA of the CDR3 is TGCGCCAGCAGCTGGACCCCAGGGGGAAGCACCGGGGAGCTGTTTTTT. Its protein product is CASSWTPGGSTGELFF.

This rearrangement joins TRBV11-2 to TRBJ2-1; 7 bases line up with TRBD1. The J segment lost 0 bases and the V segment lost 5 bases, leaving 7 bases of the junction unmatched. The CDR3 extends over 16 amino acids. Germline CDR1 is SGHAT and CDR2 is FQNNGV. The CDR3 sequence is CASSQQGLDSYNEQFF. DNA of the CDR3: TGTGCCAGCAGCCAACAGGGGTTGGACTCCTACAATGAGCAGTTCTTC.

Only a few counts were recorded for this clonotype. The chain has TRBV29-1 and TRBJ2-1; 8 nucleotides line up with TRBD2. V trimming: 6 bases; J trimming: 3 bases; junction bases outside the gene matches: 1. Germline-derived CDR1 and CDR2 are SQVTM and ANQGSEA. The CDR3 runs 12 residues. The CDR3: CSVGLVYNEQFF. The CDR3 region has the DNA TGCAGCGTGGGACTAGTCTACAATGAGCAGTTCTTC.

This clonotype came up many times. The V call is TRBV7-2, the J call TRBJ2-2, with D possibly being TRBD1 (5 bases). The CDR3 runs 17 residues. V lost 1 base and J 4 bases, leaving 16 bases between the germline ends. Per germline, CDR1 SGHTA and CDR2 FQGNSA. The CDR3 nucleotides are TGTGCCAGCAGCTTAGAACCGGCAGGGAAGGTCACCGGGGAGCTGTTTTTT. It codes for CASSLEPAGKVTGELFF.

The chain is built from TRBV4-3 and TRBJ2-2; TRBD2 agrees at 8 bases. The CDR3 has 16 residues. From germline, CDR1 is LGHNA and CDR2 YSLEER. V was clipped by 2 bases and J by 6 bases; unmatched bases: 8. CDR3 nucleotides: TGCGCCAGCAGCCAACGCGGACTAGCTGGGGCCGGGGAGCTGTTTTTT. Translation gives CASSQRGLAGAGELFF.

The CDR3 reads CASSPGLAGTDTQYF. The DNA of the CDR3 is TGTGCCAGCAGCCCGGGACTAGCGGGCACAGATACGCAGTATTTT. V is TRBV9 and J is TRBJ2-3; 11 bases line up with TRBD2. CDR1 and CDR2 from the germline V gene are SGDLS and YYNGEE. V lost 4 bases to trimming and J lost 1 base; unmatched junction nucleotides: 2. This CDR3 contains 15 residues.

The chain links TRBV5-7 to TRBJ1-5; D perhaps matches TRBD1 (5 bases). TRBV5-7 is an open reading frame whose function is uncertain. The CDR3 runs 13 residues. Trimming took off 2 bases at V and 7 bases at J, with 10 bases between the two ends. In nucleotides, the CDR3 is TGTGCCAGCAGCTTCGGGGGTAGGCAGCCCCAGCATTTT. Translated: CASSFGGRQPQHF.

The chain combines TRBV25-1 with TRBJ2-1; no reliable D call. Between the trimmed V and J ends, which lost 7 bases and 0 bases, there was a span of 7 bases. The CDR3 covers 13 residues. Germline CDR1 and CDR2: MGHDK and SYGVNS. The CDR3 here is CASKARSYNEQFF. CDR3 DNA: TGTGCCAGCAAGGCCCGCTCCTACAATGAGCAGTTCTTC.